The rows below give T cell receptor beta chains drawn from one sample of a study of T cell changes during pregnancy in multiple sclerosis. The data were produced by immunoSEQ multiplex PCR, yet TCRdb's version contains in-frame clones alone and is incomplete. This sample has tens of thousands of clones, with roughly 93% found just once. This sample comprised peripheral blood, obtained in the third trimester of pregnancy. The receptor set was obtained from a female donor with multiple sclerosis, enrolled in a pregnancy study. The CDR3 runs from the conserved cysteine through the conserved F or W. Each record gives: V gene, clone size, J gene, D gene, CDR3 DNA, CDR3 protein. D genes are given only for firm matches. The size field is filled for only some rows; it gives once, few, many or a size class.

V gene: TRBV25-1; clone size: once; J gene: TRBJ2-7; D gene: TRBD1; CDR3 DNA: TGTGCCAGCAGTGAATTCACGACTTTCGGGACAGGGGGACACGAGCAGTACTTC; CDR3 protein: CASSEFTTFGTGGHEQYF
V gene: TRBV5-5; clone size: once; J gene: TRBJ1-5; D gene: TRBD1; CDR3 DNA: TGTGCCAGCAGCTTACAGGGGGGCAATCAGCCCCAGCATTTT; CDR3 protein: CASSLQGGNQPQHF
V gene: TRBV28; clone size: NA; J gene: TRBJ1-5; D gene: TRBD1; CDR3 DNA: TGTGCCAGCAGTTGGGGGACAGGGAAGGACCAGCCCCAGCATTTT; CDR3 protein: CASSWGTGKDQPQHF
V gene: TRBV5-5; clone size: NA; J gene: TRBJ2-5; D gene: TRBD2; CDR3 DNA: TGTGCCAGCAGCCAGGGACTAGCGGGCCACCAAGAGACCCAGTACTTC; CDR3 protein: CASSQGLAGHQETQYF
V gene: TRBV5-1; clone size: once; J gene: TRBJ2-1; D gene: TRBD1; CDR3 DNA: TGCGCCAGCAGCTTGGATGACAGGGTGATCTACAATGAGCAGTTCTTC; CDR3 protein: CASSLDDRVIYNEQFF
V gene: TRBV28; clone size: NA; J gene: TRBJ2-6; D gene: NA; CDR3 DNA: TGTGCCAGCAGCACTACTAGGGGGTCTGAAGGCTGGGTTTCTGGGGCCAACGTCCTGACTTTC; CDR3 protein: CASSTTRGSEGWVSGANVLTF
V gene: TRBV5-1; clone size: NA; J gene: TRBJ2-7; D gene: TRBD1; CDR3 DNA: TGCGCCAGCAGCTTGGGACAGGGATTGAATCCGTACTTC; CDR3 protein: CASSLGQGLNPYF
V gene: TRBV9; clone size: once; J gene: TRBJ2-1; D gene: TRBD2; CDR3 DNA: TGTGCCAGCAGCGTAGGCGGGAGGACTAACAATGAGCAGTTCTTC; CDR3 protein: CASSVGGRTNNEQFF
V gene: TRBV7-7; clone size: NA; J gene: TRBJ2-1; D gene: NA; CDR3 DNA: TGTGCCAGCAGCTTAAATCCGGGATGGAGGGATGAGCAGTTCTTC; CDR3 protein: CASSLNPGWRDEQFF
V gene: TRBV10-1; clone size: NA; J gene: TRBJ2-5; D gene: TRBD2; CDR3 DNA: TGCGCCAGCAGTGGCCCCGGACTAGCGGGAGGGTATCATGGGGAGACCCAGTACTTC; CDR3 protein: CASSGPGLAGGYHGETQYF
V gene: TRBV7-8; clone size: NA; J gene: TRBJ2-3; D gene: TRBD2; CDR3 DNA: TGTGCCAGCAGCTTAGTGGGTAGCGGGAACGCAGATACGCAGTATTTT; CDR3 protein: CASSLVGSGNADTQYF
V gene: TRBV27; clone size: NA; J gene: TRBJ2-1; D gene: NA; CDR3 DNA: TGTGCCACCCTAGCGTCATACAATGAGCAGTTCTTC; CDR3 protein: CATLASYNEQFF
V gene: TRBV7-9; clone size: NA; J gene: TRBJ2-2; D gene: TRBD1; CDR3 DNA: TGTGCCAGCAGCTTCCCCGGGACAGCCCACACCGGGGAGCTGTTTTTT; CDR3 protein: CASSFPGTAHTGELFF
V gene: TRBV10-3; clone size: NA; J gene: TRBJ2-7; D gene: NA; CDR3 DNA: TGTGCCATCAGTGGTGATGGGACTTCCTACGAGCAGTACTTC; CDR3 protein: CAISGDGTSYEQYF
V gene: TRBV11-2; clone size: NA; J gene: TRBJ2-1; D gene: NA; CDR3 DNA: TGTGCCAGCAGTTACCCCGGGATTCAGTTCTTC; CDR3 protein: CASSYPGIQFF
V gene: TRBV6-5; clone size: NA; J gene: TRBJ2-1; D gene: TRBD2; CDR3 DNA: TGTGCCAGCAGTTACCTCCGCGGGAGATATTACAATGAGCAGTTCTTC; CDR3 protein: CASSYLRGRYYNEQFF
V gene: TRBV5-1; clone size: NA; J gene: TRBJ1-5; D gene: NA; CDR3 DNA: TGCGCCAGCAGCTTGGCCGGGGATCAGCCCCAGCATTTT; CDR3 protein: CASSLAGDQPQHF
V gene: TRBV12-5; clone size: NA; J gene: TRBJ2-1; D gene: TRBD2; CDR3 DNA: TGTGCTAGTTCCGATCTCGGGGGGGAGCAGTTCTTC; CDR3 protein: CASSDLGGEQFF
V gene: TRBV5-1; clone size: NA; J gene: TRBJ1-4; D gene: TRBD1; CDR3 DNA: TGCGCCAGCGGACCCGGGACAGGGGGGACTAATGAAAAACTGTTTTTT; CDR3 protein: CASGPGTGGTNEKLFF
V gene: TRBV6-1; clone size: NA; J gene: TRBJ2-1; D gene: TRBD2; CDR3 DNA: TGTGCCAGCAGTGAATGGGTGGGAGGGAATGAGCAGTTCTTC; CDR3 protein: CASSEWVGGNEQFF
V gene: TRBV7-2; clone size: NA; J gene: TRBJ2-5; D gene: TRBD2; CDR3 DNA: TGTGCCAGCAGCTTAGTGCCCAGGCGGGCGGGAGTGCAAGAGACCCAGTACTTC; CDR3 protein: CASSLVPRRAGVQETQYF
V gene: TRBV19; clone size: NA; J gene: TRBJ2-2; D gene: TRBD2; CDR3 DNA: TGTGCCAGTAGTATTCTAGCGGAGGTGGATGGCGGGGAGCTGTTTTTT; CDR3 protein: CASSILAEVDGGELFF
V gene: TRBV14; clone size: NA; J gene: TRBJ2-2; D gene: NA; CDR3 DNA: TGTGCCAGCAGCACCGTGACGGGATACACCGGGGAGCTGTTTTTT; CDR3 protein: CASSTVTGYTGELFF
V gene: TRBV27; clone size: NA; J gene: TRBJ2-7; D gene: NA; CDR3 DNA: TGTGCCAGCAGTGCCCGGACTATCAACTTCTACGAGCAGTACTTC; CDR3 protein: CASSARTINFYEQYF
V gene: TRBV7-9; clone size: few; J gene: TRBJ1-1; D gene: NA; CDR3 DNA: TGTGCCAGCAGCTTAGTTAATTCAGGGAGGACTGAAGCTTTCTTT; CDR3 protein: CASSLVNSGRTEAFF
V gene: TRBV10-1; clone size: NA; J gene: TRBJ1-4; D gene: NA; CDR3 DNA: TGCGATACAGCTAATGAAAAACTGTTTTTT; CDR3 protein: CDTANEKLFF
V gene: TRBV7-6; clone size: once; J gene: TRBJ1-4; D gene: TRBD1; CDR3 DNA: TGTGCCAGCAGCCGTAACAGGGGACCTAATGAAAAACTGTTTTTT; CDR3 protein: CASSRNRGPNEKLFF
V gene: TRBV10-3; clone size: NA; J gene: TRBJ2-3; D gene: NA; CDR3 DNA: TGTGCCATCAGTGAGTCCCCCGGAGTTGGCCCCGGAACAGATACGCAGTATTTT; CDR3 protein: CAISESPGVGPGTDTQYF
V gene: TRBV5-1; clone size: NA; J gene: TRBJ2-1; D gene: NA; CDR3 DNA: TGCGCCAGCAGCTTGGATGGTAGAATACAGTTCTTC; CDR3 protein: CASSLDGRIQFF
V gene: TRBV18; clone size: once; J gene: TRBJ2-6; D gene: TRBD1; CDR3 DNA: TGTGCCAGCTCACCTCAGGGGGCGTCTGGGGCCAACGTCCTGACTTTC; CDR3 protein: CASSPQGASGANVLTF